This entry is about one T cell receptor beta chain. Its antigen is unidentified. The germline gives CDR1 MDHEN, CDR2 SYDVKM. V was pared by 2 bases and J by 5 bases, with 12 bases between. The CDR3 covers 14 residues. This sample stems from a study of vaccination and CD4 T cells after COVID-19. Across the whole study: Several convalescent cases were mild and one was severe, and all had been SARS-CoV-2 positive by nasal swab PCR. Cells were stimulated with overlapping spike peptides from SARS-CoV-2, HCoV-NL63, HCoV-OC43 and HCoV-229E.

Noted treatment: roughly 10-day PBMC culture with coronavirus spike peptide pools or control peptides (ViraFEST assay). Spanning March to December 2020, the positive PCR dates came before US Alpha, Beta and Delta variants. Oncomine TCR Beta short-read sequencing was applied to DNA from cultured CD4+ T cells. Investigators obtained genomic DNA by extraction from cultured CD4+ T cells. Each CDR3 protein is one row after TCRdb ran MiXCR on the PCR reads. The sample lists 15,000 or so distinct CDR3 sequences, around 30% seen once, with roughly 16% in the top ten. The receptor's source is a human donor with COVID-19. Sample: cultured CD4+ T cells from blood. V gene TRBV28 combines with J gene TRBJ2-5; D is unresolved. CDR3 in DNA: TGTGCCAGCAGTTTACAGACTTTGAGGGAGACCCAGTACTTC. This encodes CASSLQTLRETQYF.